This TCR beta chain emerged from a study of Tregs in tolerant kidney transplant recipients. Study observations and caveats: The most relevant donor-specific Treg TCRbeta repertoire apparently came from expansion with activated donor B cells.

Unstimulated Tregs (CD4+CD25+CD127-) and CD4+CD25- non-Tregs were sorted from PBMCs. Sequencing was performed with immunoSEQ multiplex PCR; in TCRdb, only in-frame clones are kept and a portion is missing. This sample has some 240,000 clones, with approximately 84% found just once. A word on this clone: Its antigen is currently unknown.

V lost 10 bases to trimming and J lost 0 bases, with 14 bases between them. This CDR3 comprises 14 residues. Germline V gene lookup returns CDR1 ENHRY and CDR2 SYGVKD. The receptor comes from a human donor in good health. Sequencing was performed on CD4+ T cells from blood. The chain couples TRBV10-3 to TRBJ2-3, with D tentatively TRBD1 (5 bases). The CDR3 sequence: CASSIDSSTDTQYF. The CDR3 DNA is TGTGCCAGCAGCATAGACAGTAGCACAGATACGCAGTATTTT.